The rows below give T cell receptor beta chains drawn from one sample of a study of control samples from healthy donors and cancer patients. Produced via immunoSEQ multiplex PCR; TCRdb's table is partial and in-frame only. The table shows about 180,000 clones, with around nine tenths occurring only once. Material for sequencing was blood. The receptor set was obtained from a man aged 25 to 40 in good health. Both conserved end residues are part of each CDR3. The D gene is left open where the match is weak.

J,V,D,CDR3
TRBJ2-6,TRBV9,-,CASSVGPSGANVLTF
TRBJ1-3,TRBV12-3/TRBV12-4,-,CASSLGQGNTIYF
TRBJ1-1,TRBV9,TRBD1,CASSVRTGPNTEAFF
TRBJ2-2,TRBV2,TRBD1,CASSRTGTGSGELFF
TRBJ1-2,TRBV27,TRBD1,CASSATGAYGYTF
TRBJ2-1,TRBV5-6,-,CASSLVGSYNEQFF
TRBJ2-5,TRBV10-2,-,CASSEQQQSEAQYF
TRBJ1-5,TRBV28,TRBD1,CASSFPIGQGSQPQHF
TRBJ2-3,TRBV7-2,-,CASSLAGTADTQYF
TRBJ1-4,TRBV16,TRBD1,CASSQSTGAGEKLFF
TRBJ2-5,TRBV13,TRBD2,CASATSGYNQETQYF
TRBJ2-3,TRBV9,TRBD2,CASSVSGGEGTDTQYF
TRBJ1-4,TRBV5-5,-,CASSLDGRGNEKLFF
TRBJ2-1,TRBV28,TRBD2,CASSPYRTSASSYNEQFF
TRBJ2-3,TRBV6-2/TRBV6-3,TRBD2,CASSLRTSGVFFTDTQYF
TRBJ2-2,TRBV7-9,-,CASSLALTGNTGELFF
TRBJ2-7,TRBV6-6,TRBD2,CASSIAGGPRYEQYF
TRBJ1-1,TRBV30,-,CARDGVLNTEAFF
TRBJ1-4,TRBV30,-,CAWTSAGGEKLFF
TRBJ1-5,TRBV6-5,-,CASSYGPGRQPQHF
TRBJ1-2,TRBV19,-,CASSPRGDYGYTF
TRBJ1-1,TRBV7-9,-,CASSFSLAPEAFF
TRBJ1-1,TRBV19,-,CASKYGRLNTEAFF
TRBJ1-1,TRBV27,-,CASTSQGWTEAFF
TRBJ2-1,TRBV6-6,-,CASSQFNPGRSYNEQFF
TRBJ2-7,TRBV7-8,TRBD1,CASSPQGQGGEQYF
TRBJ2-7,TRBV19,-,CASSLQTSFNEQYF
TRBJ2-3,TRBV27,-,CASSLGGSTDTQYF
TRBJ2-7,TRBV6-1,TRBD1,CASSEVVTGIRRGEQYF
TRBJ1-4,TRBV18,-,CASSPPGDEKLFF
TRBJ1-1,TRBV24-1,-,CATSGAGMNTEAFF
TRBJ1-2,TRBV5-6,-,CASSLDRVSGYTF
TRBJ2-7,TRBV7-9,TRBD2,CASSLPVGTSAPYEQYF
TRBJ1-3,TRBV11-2,-,CASSLGPPTIYF
TRBJ2-1,TRBV11-2,-,CASSLPSTGPTSLYNEQFF
TRBJ1-1,TRBV4-1,-,CASSQVAQGITEAFF
TRBJ1-5,TRBV7-3,-,CASSLSHNTHDQPQHF
TRBJ2-1,TRBV19,-,CASSLPGTEQFF
TRBJ2-7,TRBV11-2,-,CASSLDEGGVHYEQYF
TRBJ2-2,TRBV2,TRBD1,CAGGTGGARTGELFF
TRBJ2-1,TRBV27,TRBD1,CASSLNRGRVSSYNEQFF
TRBJ2-7,TRBV6-4,TRBD2,CASSDPQLAGARRSYEQYF
TRBJ2-3,TRBV5-3,TRBD2,CARSPGAGAKSDTQYF
TRBJ1-6,TRBV11-2,TRBD1,CASSLDGTGLSPLHF
TRBJ2-7,TRBV4-3,TRBD2,CASSPHLAGGLYEQYF
TRBJ2-7,TRBV10-3,TRBD1,CAIRGQEYEQYF
TRBJ2-1,TRBV9,TRBD2,CASSVGTSGGWEQFF
TRBJ2-7,TRBV6-2/TRBV6-3,-,CASSYLDTTLPHEQYF
TRBJ2-1,TRBV3-1/TRBV3-2,TRBD2,CASGGGNYNEQFF
TRBJ1-4,TRBV14,-,CASSQLDGLNEKLFF
TRBJ2-7,TRBV18,-,CASSPAHSYEQYF
TRBJ1-4,TRBV6-5,-,CASSYRTDRPVELFF
TRBJ1-3,TRBV7-7,-,CASSKGQSTSSGNTIYF
TRBJ2-3,TRBV10-3,TRBD2,CAISIERGSTDTQYF
TRBJ1-1,TRBV27,-,CASSFLGRRDTEAFF
TRBJ1-2,TRBV29-1,-,CSTEGGARGYTF
TRBJ2-7,TRBV28,TRBD1,CASSVGTVSYEQYF
TRBJ2-7,TRBV11-2,-,CASSLDRGTYEQYF